The 14 T cell receptor beta chains below all came from one sample that was sequenced in a study of T cell responses to AZD1222 COVID-19 vaccine. Profiled with immunoSEQ multiplex PCR; TCRdb holds only in-frame clones, not every one. The sample comprises some 150,000 clones, just over 90% of which are singletons, and over 0.9% rests with the top ten. The sequencing here drew on peripheral blood, taken on day 0 of MenACWY control vaccination. The receptors shown here come from an adult in good health.

CDR3 DNA sequence: TGTGCCAGCAGTTTCTTAAGGGGCTACACCTTC. Translated: CASSFLRGYTF. The chain couples TRBV28 to TRBJ1-2; unclear D gene. Between the trimmed V and J ends, which lost 3 bases and 8 bases, there was a span of 7 bases. Germline CDR1 and CDR2: MDHEN and SYDVKM. This CDR3 spans 11 amino acids.

This clone was observed a single time. The rearrangement joins TRBV18 to TRBJ1-4; D possibly corresponds to TRBD1 (6 bases). This CDR3 is 15 amino acids long. Looked up from germline, CDR1 is KGHSH and CDR2 is LQKENI. Trimming removed 0 bases from V and 4 bases from J, with 9 bases in between. The CDR3 loop is CASSPPTGYNEKLFF. CDR3 DNA sequence: TGTGCCAGCTCACCACCGACAGGTTATAATGAAAAACTGTTTTTT.

V gene TRBV5-6 combines with J gene TRBJ1-5, with D uncertain. The V gene lost 1 base and the J gene lost 5 bases, with 7 bases spanning the gap. Germline CDR1 and CDR2: SGHDT and YYEEEE. The CDR3 loop spans 13 amino acids. Written as DNA, the CDR3 is TGTGCCAGCAGCTTGAGGGAAGATCAGCCCCAGCATTTT. This sequence encodes CASSLREDQPQHF.

As DNA, the CDR3 is TGTGCCAGCAGCGAAAACTTAAATAATTCACCCCTCCACTTT. As protein: CASSENLNNSPLHF. J is TRBJ1-6 and V is TRBV7-9; D is ambiguous. Trimming cost V 5 bases and J 5 bases, with 10 bases left between them. The length of the CDR3 is 14 residues. Germline CDR1 is SEHNR and CDR2 is FQNEAQ (reference sequence).

The chain combines TRBV12-3 or TRBV12-4 with TRBJ1-5, with D unclear. The CDR3 loop spans 12 amino acids. V lost 6 bases, J lost 9 bases, and 12 bases lay in between. The CDR3 spells CASSFQPGPQHF. The CDR3 DNA sequence: TGTGCCAGCAGCTTCCAACCTGGGCCCCAGCATTTT.

The chain is built from TRBV5-8 and TRBJ1-2, with a possible D match to TRBD1 (6 bases). Germline CDR1 and CDR2: SGHTS and YDEGEE. The CDR3 has 14 amino acids. Trimming pared 3 bases from V and 8 bases from J, leaving 17 bases between. The CDR3: CASSSARGSRGYTF. CDR3 nucleotide sequence: TGTGCCAGCAGCTCAGCCAGGGGATCTAGGGGCTACACCTTC.

J is TRBJ1-3 and V is TRBV13, with D uncertain. Germline CDR1 PRHDT, CDR2 FYEKMQ (reference sequence). CDR3 size: 16 residues. The germline V and J ends were trimmed by 1 base and 4 bases, with 14 bases remaining between them. The CDR3 sequence: CASSLVSTRQGNTIYF. CDR3 DNA sequence: TGTGCCAGCAGCTTAGTGTCAACCAGGCAAGGAAACACCATATATTTT.

CDR3 region: CASSQILFGPLHF. Here the CDR3 DNA reads TGTGCCAGCAGCCAGATCCTATTTGGACCCCTCCACTTT. V and J are TRBV3-1 (or the pseudogene TRBV3-2) and TRBJ1-6, with no clear D. CDR1 LGHDT and CDR2 YNNKEL come from the germline V gene (reference sequence). Between the trimmed V and J ends, which lost 3 bases and 12 bases, there was a span of 12 bases. This CDR3 spans 13 amino acids.

The V gene is TRBV5-1, the J gene TRBJ2-7; 11 nucleotides match TRBD1. This CDR3 region has 15 residues. Trimming removed 3 bases from V and 2 bases from J; junction bases left unmatched: 4. In germline, CDR1 is SGHRS, CDR2 YFSETQ. The CDR3 region has the DNA TGCGCCAGCAGCTGGGGGACAGGGGGGACCTACGAGCAGTACTTC. This gives the protein CASSWGTGGTYEQYF.

The chain recombines TRBV4-3 with TRBJ1-2, with D hard to call. V was clipped by 0 bases and J by 2 bases, with 10 bases between them. The CDR3 consists of 15 residues. CDR1 and CDR2 (germline): LGHNA, YSLEER. The CDR3 DNA reads TGCGCCAGCAGCCAAGATCTCTATACCAACTATGGCTACACCTTC. This sequence encodes CASSQDLYTNYGYTF.

The CDR3 nucleotides are TGCGCCAGCAGTCATCGCGACAATCAGCCCCAGCATTTT. Its protein product is CASSHRDNQPQHF. The chain uses TRBV23-1 and TRBJ1-5; D unresolved. TRBV23-1 is assigned to the ORF class and has an uncertain function. The CDR3 extends over 13 amino acids. The V gene lost 3 bases and the J gene lost 3 bases, with 6 bases spanning the gap.

The chain uses TRBV7-9 and TRBJ1-2, with D maybe TRBD1 (5 bases). Trimming took off 3 bases at V and 6 bases at J, with 17 bases between the two ends. CDR1 is SEHNR and CDR2 is FQNEAQ in the germline V gene (reference sequence). The CDR3 has 15 amino acids. The CDR3 loop reads CASSLGGSRSHGYTF. The CDR3 nucleotides are TGTGCCAGCAGCTTGGGGGGGAGCAGGAGTCATGGCTACACCTTC.

The chain employs TRBV19 and TRBJ1-2; possibly TRBD1 for D (6 bases). Germline V gene sequence: CDR1 LNHDA, CDR2 SQIVND (reference sequence). The CDR3 has 14 amino acids. Trimming took off 6 bases at V and 6 bases at J, with 17 bases between the two ends. The CDR3: CASSRAGQSHGYTF. As DNA, the CDR3 is TGTGCCAGTAGCCGCGCTGGACAGTCCCATGGCTACACCTTC.

The chain combines TRBV19 with TRBJ2-1; 10 bases align to TRBD2. The germline V gene encodes CDR1 LNHDA and CDR2 SQIVND (reference sequence). Trimming removed 6 bases from V and 10 bases from J; junction bases left unmatched: 15. The CDR3 is 16 residues long. CDR3 nucleotides: TGTGCCAGTAGACATATTCTAGCGGGAGACGGTCGGGAGCAGTTCTTC. Its translation: CASRHILAGDGREQFF.